This T cell receptor (beta chain) derives from a study of cytomegalovirus exposure and HLA in healthy donors. Trimming shortened V by 9 bases and J by 4 bases, and 15 bases separated the two germline ends. From germline, CDR1 is MNHNS and CDR2 SASEGT. This CDR3 has 13 amino acids. Use of 60 Vbeta and 13 Jbeta primers characterized the PCR. Sequencing used immunoSEQ multiplex PCR; TCRdb keeps in-frame clones, though not all of them. The sample holds roughly 180,000 clones; 70% to 85% are singletons and the top ten take about 1.4%. Findings and limits, study-wide: Cytomegalovirus association was listed for about 170 TCR beta chains. Later analysis reportedly placed an Asian-associated ancestry cluster below the approximately 650-donor mean in N-insertions.

These donors, healthy bone marrow donors, were studied. On this clone: Its antigen is unidentified.

The source is a woman in her twenties or thirties in good health and CMV-seropositive. The chain combines TRBV6-1 with TRBJ1-1, with D possibly TRBD1 on 5 matching bases. The specimen was PBMCs. Here the CDR3 DNA reads TGTGCCAGTTGTTGGGCAGGGTCCACTGAAGCTTTCTTT. This encodes CASCWAGSTEAFF.